Listed here are 29 T cell receptor beta chains from one sample, sequenced in a study of T cell responses to AZD1222 COVID-19 vaccine. Generated by immunoSEQ multiplex PCR, the TCRdb table keeps only in-frame clones and is missing some. The sample holds approximately 120,000 clones, around 87% seen once. This material consisted of peripheral blood, taken 28 days after the second AZD1222 dose. These TCRs come from an adult who received the AZD1222 COVID-19 vaccine.

The V gene is TRBV18, the J gene TRBJ1-1; D gene uncertain. Germline V gene lookup returns CDR1 KGHSH and CDR2 LQKENI. The ends were cut back, 5 bases at V and 1 base at J, with 14 bases in the middle. The CDR3 spans 15 residues. The CDR3 is CASSTLTGKNTEAFF. The CDR3 DNA follows: TGTGCCAGCTCAACGCTGACCGGGAAGAACACTGAAGCTTTCTTT.

This clone is a singleton in its sample. The rearrangement links TRBV18 to TRBJ1-2; D is perhaps TRBD1 (6 bases). Germline CDR1 and CDR2: KGHSH and LQKENI. The CDR3 sequence is 13 residues long. V was clipped by 5 bases and J by 4 bases, with 11 bases between them. CDR3 nucleotide sequence: TGTGCCAGCTCAGAGGACAGCAGCTATGGCTACACCTTC. The encoded protein is CASSEDSSYGYTF.

The gene calls are TRBV23-1 and TRBJ1-1, with D maybe TRBD1 (6 bases). TRBV23-1 is recorded as an ORF, its role being uncertain. V lost 0 bases and J 0 bases, leaving 17 bases between the germline ends. The CDR3 runs 18 residues. CDR3 sequence: CASSQSSREGGMNTEAFF. Written as DNA, the CDR3 is TGCGCCAGCAGTCAATCGTCAAGGGAGGGGGGGATGAACACTGAAGCTTTCTTT.

The chain couples TRBV10-3 to TRBJ2-1; TRBD1 matches 10 bases. The CDR3 totals 20 residues. Germline V lookup: CDR1 ENHRY, CDR2 SYGVKD. With V trimmed by 5 bases and J by 10 bases, 26 bases remained unmatched. This CDR3 reads CAISSFPGQGFTRGFGEQFF. The CDR3 DNA is TGTGCCATCAGTTCATTTCCGGGACAGGGGTTCACAAGGGGTTTCGGGGAGCAGTTCTTC.

This clone was recorded once. The chain links TRBV4-3 to TRBJ1-4; the D is unclear. Germline CDR1 is LGHNA and CDR2 is YSLEER. The CDR3 sequence is 16 residues long. Trimming removed 0 bases at V and 7 bases at J, with 15 bases between. CDR3 sequence (DNA): TGCGCCAGCAGCCAAGATCCCAGACCTATTGGTGAAAAACTGTTTTTT. It codes for CASSQDPRPIGEKLFF.

The rearrangement links TRBV2 to TRBJ1-4; unclear D gene. This CDR3 is 14 amino acids long. Looked up from germline, CDR1 is SNHLY and CDR2 is FYNNEI. Trimming cost V 3 bases and J 10 bases, with 15 bases left between them. CDR3: CASSDIKEGPKLFF. CDR3 sequence (DNA): TGTGCCAGCAGTGACATTAAGGAAGGCCCAAAACTGTTTTTT.

The chain joins TRBV9 to TRBJ1-2; D is possibly TRBD1 (5 bases). Trimming took 0 bases from V and 2 from J, leaving 11 bases between them. The germline V gene encodes CDR1 SGDLS and CDR2 YYNGEE. The CDR3 contains 15 residues. CDR3 residues: CASSVETDYNYGYTF. Written as DNA, the CDR3 is TGTGCCAGCAGCGTAGAGACAGACTACAACTATGGCTACACCTTC.

The chain combines TRBV5-4 with TRBJ2-4; 7 nucleotides agree with TRBD1. This CDR3 region has 14 residues. CDR1 and CDR2 from the germline V gene are SGHNT and YYREEE (reference sequence). J gave up 6 bases and V 0 bases, and 3 bases lay outside the gene matches. This chain's CDR3 is CASSLARQGNIQYF. The CDR3, as DNA: TGTGCCAGCAGCTTGGCCAGACAGGGAAACATTCAGTACTTC.

This clone was detected ten times or more. This chain uses TRBV27 with TRBJ1-5; maybe TRBD1 (6 bases). Per germline, CDR1 MNHEY and CDR2 SMNVEV (reference sequence). The length of the CDR3 is 14 residues. Trimming removed 6 bases from V and 0 bases from J, with 9 bases in between. The CDR3 region has the DNA TGTGCCAGCAGACAGGGAGCTAGCAATCAGCCCCAGCATTTT. Translating it yields CASRQGASNQPQHF.

To note about this clone: At one end the junction does not follow the germline gene, possibly because of a read error. CDR3 bases: TGTGCCAGCTGTGAGGGGTGGGTTAATGAAAAACTGTTTTTT. Its protein is CASCEGWVNEKLFF. V and J are TRBV6-1 and TRBJ1-4; possibly TRBD1 for D (5 bases). This CDR3 region has 14 residues. CDR1 is MNHNS, CDR2 SASEGT, per germline.

The CDR3 reads CASSVAGGPGNTIYF. In nucleotides, the CDR3 is TGTGCCAGCAGCGTAGCGGGGGGACCTGGAAACACCATATATTTT. This rearrangement joins TRBV7-3 to TRBJ1-3, with D perhaps TRBD1 (5 bases). Deletions cut 5 bases from V and 2 bases from J, with 13 bases between. CDR1 is SGHTA, CDR2 FQGTGA, per germline. The CDR3 runs to 15 residues.

By sample fraction, this clone is medium-sized (0.01 to 0.1%). CDR3 in DNA: TGTGCCAGCAGCCCGTCGCCGGGACTCCTTAATAATGAGCAGTTCTTC. Translated, it gives CASSPSPGLLNNEQFF. The V call is TRBV7-3, the J call TRBJ2-1; D might be TRBD2 (6 bases). V shed 5 bases and J shed 7 bases, with 21 bases lying between them. Germline CDR1 is SGHTA and CDR2 is FQGTGA. This CDR3 has 16 residues.

V gene TRBV30 combines with J gene TRBJ2-2; TRBD2 is a possible D gene (7 bases). Per germline, CDR1 GTSNPN and CDR2 SVGIG (reference sequence). Between the trimmed V and J ends, which lost 2 bases and 3 bases, there was a span of 13 bases. The CDR3 covers 15 residues. CDR3 sequence: CAWSPGEGYTGELFF. CDR3 nucleotides: TGTGCCTGGAGTCCAGGGGAGGGGTACACCGGGGAGCTGTTTTTT.

The chain recombines TRBV30 with TRBJ1-5; the D gene is possibly TRBD1 (5 bases). Deletions cut 0 bases from V and 7 bases from J, with 10 bases between. Germline V gene lookup returns CDR1 GTSNPN and CDR2 SVGIG (reference sequence). The CDR3 spans 13 residues. This CDR3 reads CAWSVGGGQPQHF. DNA for the CDR3: TGTGCCTGGAGTGTTGGGGGAGGCCAGCCCCAGCATTTT.

The chain has TRBV4-2 and TRBJ2-3, with D perhaps matching TRBD1 (6 bases). The CDR3 sequence is 16 residues long. Germline CDR1 is LGHNA and CDR2 is YNFKEQ. Between the trimmed V and J ends, which lost 4 bases and 2 bases, there was a span of 16 bases. Here the CDR3 DNA reads TGTGCCAGCAGCCCCAGGGGAGTAGGGCCCACAGATACGCAGTATTTT. It translates to CASSPRGVGPTDTQYF.

The chain links TRBV5-4 to TRBJ2-1; D is uncertain. This CDR3 has 15 residues. Trimming left V 2 bases short and J 1 base short, with 10 bases between. Germline CDR1 and CDR2: SGHNT and YYREEE (reference sequence). CDR3 loop: CASSLTGRSYNEQFF. CDR3 nucleotide sequence: TGTGCCAGCAGCTTAACGGGTCGGTCCTACAATGAGCAGTTCTTC.

This chain uses TRBV7-2 with TRBJ2-7; D may be TRBD2 (7 bases). In germline, CDR1 is SGHTA, CDR2 FQGNSA. CDR3 size: 15 residues. V was shortened by 5 bases and J by 2 bases, with 16 bases between the two germline ends. The CDR3 protein is CASSPRRGGPYEQYF. The CDR3 coding sequence is TGTGCCAGCAGCCCGAGGAGGGGGGGTCCCTACGAGCAGTACTTC. Full variable domain (rest looked up from reference TRBV7-2 and TRBJ2-7): GAGVSQSPSNKVTEKGKDVELRCDPISGHTALYWYRQSLGQGLEFLIYFQGNSAPDKSGLPSDRFSAERTGGSVSTLTIQRTQQEDSAVYLCASSPRRGGPYEQYFGPGTRLTVT.

The J gene is TRBJ1-2, the V gene TRBV7-2; D gene uncertain. The CDR3 has 15 amino acids. The V and J ends lost 2 bases and 7 bases respectively, with 17 bases between them. Per germline, CDR1 SGHTA and CDR2 FQGNSA. In DNA, the CDR3 is TGTGCCAGCAGCTTAAGTGCTCCCTTCCCGGGTGGCTACACCTTC. Amino acid sequence: CASSLSAPFPGGYTF.

J is TRBJ2-5 and V is TRBV5-8; 7 bases agree with TRBD1. Germline V gives CDR1 SGHTS, CDR2 YDEGEE. The CDR3 has 16 residues. The J segment lost 9 bases and the V segment lost 3 bases, leaving 17 bases of the junction unmatched. CDR3 sequence (DNA): TGTGCCAGCAGCTCCCCCCCGAGGGGGCTTATTCTGTCCCAGTACTTC. The encoded protein is CASSSPPRGLILSQYF.

This chain connects TRBV6-2 or TRBV6-3 to TRBJ2-5; no definite D call. V lost 6 bases, J lost 1 base, and 12 bases lay in between. The CDR3 is 14 residues long. Germline V gene data show CDR1 as MNHEY and CDR2 as SVGEGT. DNA of the CDR3: TGTGCCAGCAGCCCCTGGGCAGGCCAAGAGACCCAGTACTTC. Translated: CASSPWAGQETQYF.

The chain joins TRBV4-1 to TRBJ2-5; the match to TRBD2 covers 10 bases. The germline V gene encodes CDR1 MGHRA and CDR2 YSYEKL. The CDR3 totals 17 residues. J gave up 1 base and V 1 base, and 6 bases lay outside the gene matches. The CDR3 sequence is CASSQVLSGGSQETQYF. For the CDR3, the DNA is TGCGCCAGCAGCCAAGTACTTAGCGGGGGGAGCCAAGAGACCCAGTACTTC.

The chain links TRBV6-2 or TRBV6-3 to TRBJ1-2; TRBD1 might be the D (5 bases). The CDR3 runs 16 residues. V was pared by 5 bases and J by 3 bases, with 19 bases between. Germline CDR1 reads MNHEY; CDR2 reads SVGEGT. The CDR3 DNA reads TGTGCCAGCAGTCCCGACAGCCAAGTCCGTTACTATGGCTACACCTTC. It specifies CASSPDSQVRYYGYTF.

The V gene is TRBV5-6, the J gene TRBJ1-4, with a weak D call TRBD1 (6 bases). CDR1 and CDR2 (germline): SGHDT, YYEEEE. Trimming took off 3 bases at V and 3 bases at J, with 9 bases between the two ends. The CDR3 covers 14 residues. Here the CDR3 DNA reads TGTGCCAGCAGCTCGACAGGCGCTAATGAAAAACTGTTTTTT. It encodes CASSSTGANEKLFF. The entire variable domain, with the rest obtained from reference TRBV5-6 and TRBJ1-4, is as follows: DAGVTQSPTHLIKTRGQQVTLRCSPKSGHDTVSWYQQALGQGPQFIFQYYEEEERQRGNFPDRFSGHQFPNYSSELNVNALLLGDSALYLCASSSTGANEKLFFGSGTQLSVL.

In nucleotides, the CDR3 is TGCAGCGTTATGGAGTATGTCGGGACAGGGGCTGACGGCTACACCTTC. Encoded protein: CSVMEYVGTGADGYTF. The genes are TRBV29-1 and TRBJ1-2, with 10 bases identical to TRBD1. This CDR3 spans 16 amino acids. The V gene's germline CDR1 is SQVTM and CDR2 ANQGSEA. Trimming cost V 5 bases and J 8 bases; bases outside gene matches: 17.

The table lists this clone with many counts. The J gene is TRBJ2-7, the V gene TRBV7-6, with D maybe TRBD2 (7 bases). The CDR3 totals 16 residues. Germline V gives CDR1 SGHVS, CDR2 FNYEAQ. The V end lost 5 bases, the J end lost 4 bases, and 21 bases lay between the germline ends. The CDR3 loop is CASSPGGMGGLYEQYF. In DNA, the CDR3 is TGTGCCAGCAGCCCCGGAGGTATGGGGGGGCTTTACGAGCAGTACTTC.

This clone showed up just a few times. V gene TRBV5-1 combines with J gene TRBJ2-3; 9 nucleotides match TRBD2. The CDR3 length is 15 residues. V dropped 2 bases and J dropped 0; count of bases not matched to a gene: 1. Germline loops: CDR1 SGHRS, CDR2 YFSETQ. CDR3 protein: CASSLLAGSTDTQYF. In DNA, the CDR3 is TGCGCCAGCAGCTTACTAGCGGGTAGCACAGATACGCAGTATTTT.

The CDR3 nucleotides are TGTGCCAGCAGCGAGAGACAGGGGCCAACCTACGAGCAGTACTTC. Translating it yields CASSERQGPTYEQYF. The chain employs TRBV7-8 and TRBJ2-7; 8 bases match TRBD1. CDR3 size: 15 residues. J gave up 2 bases and V 5 bases, and 8 bases lay outside the gene matches. CDR1 is SGHVS, CDR2 FQNEAQ, per germline.

This clone turned up a few times. This chain joins TRBV28 and TRBJ2-1, with 9 bases fitting TRBD1. Per germline, CDR1 MDHEN and CDR2 SYDVKM. The length of the CDR3 is 17 residues. With 3 bases clipped from V and 5 bases from J, the junction kept 11 bases outside the gene matches. The DNA of the CDR3 is TGTGCCAGCAGTTTTGTTCTCCGGGACAGGGATAACAATGAGCAGTTCTTC. It codes for CASSFVLRDRDNNEQFF.

This clone was seen only a few times. The rearrangement uses TRBV24-1 and TRBJ2-1, with D possibly being TRBD1 (7 bases). The V gene's germline CDR1 is KGHDR and CDR2 SFDVKD. Trimming took 3 bases from V and 10 from J, leaving 15 bases between them. This CDR3 has 14 residues. The DNA of the CDR3 is TGTGCCACCAGTGATCAGGGGGAGGTAGTCGAGCAGTTCTTC. Protein product: CATSDQGEVVEQFF.